What follows are 29 T cell receptor beta chains derived from one specimen sequenced in a study of post-analysis software for immune sequencing data. TCR beta cDNA libraries included unique molecular identifiers. TCRdb re-analysed the PCR reads in MiXCR, keeping a single row per CDR3 protein. The sample contains over 700,000 distinct CDR3 sequences, about 32% of which appear only once. No antigen has been identified for these receptors. The study, taken as a whole, reports: Comparison of patients with controls showed 5 or 6 TRBV segments more frequent in patients, TRBV5-6, TRBV5-1 and TRBV20-1 among them.

Sequences were obtained from blood. The receptors stem from a girl aged 5-17 years with multiple sclerosis.

This clonotype was detected only a few times. The chain recombines TRBV11-2 with TRBJ1-1; D not resolved. The CDR3 sequence is 15 residues long. Trimming pared 6 bases from V and 2 bases from J, leaving 16 bases between. CDR1 is SGHAT, CDR2 FQNNGV, per germline. In DNA, the CDR3 is TGTGCCAGCAGTCATCCCGACATTGACAACACTGAAGCTTTCTTT. Protein sequence: CASSHPDIDNTEAFF. The full variable domain, rest sourced from reference TRBV11-2 and TRBJ1-1, is EAGVAQSPRYKIIEKRQSVAFWCNPISGHATLYWYQQILGQGPKLLIQFQNNGVVDDSQLPKDRFSAERLKGVDSTLKIQPAKLEDSAVYLCASSHPDIDNTEAFFGQGTRLTVV.

The chain's CDR3 is CSARDDREWAEAFF. Here the CDR3 DNA reads TGCAGTGCTAGAGATGATAGGGAGTGGGCTGAAGCTTTCTTT. This sequence joins TRBV20-1 and TRBJ1-1; D gene uncertain. Germline V gives CDR1 DFQATT, CDR2 SNEGSKA (reference sequence). Trimming took off 0 bases at V and 6 bases at J, with 14 bases between the two ends. This CDR3 has 14 amino acids.

The J gene is TRBJ2-1, the V gene TRBV5-1, with D perhaps given as TRBD1 or TRBD2 (5 bases each). Trimming stripped 4 bases from V and 7 bases from J, with 18 bases between. Germline lookup yields CDR1 SGHRS and CDR2 YFSETQ. The CDR3 sequence is 15 residues long. As DNA, the CDR3 is TGCGCCAGCAGCCTCCGGGACCCCGACAATAATGAGCAGTTCTTC. The encoded protein is CASSLRDPDNNEQFF.

This clonotype has a handful of counts. V and J are TRBV14 and TRBJ2-3; D unclear. Looked up from germline, CDR1 is SGHDN and CDR2 is FVKESK. V lost 0 bases, J lost 2 bases, and 12 bases lay in between. The CDR3 loop spans 16 amino acids. CDR3 nucleotide sequence: TGTGCCAGCAGCCAAGAACTGGGATGGAACACAGATACGCAGTATTTT. This translates into CASSQELGWNTDTQYF. Based on the CDR3 plus reference TRBV14 and TRBJ2-3, the full variable domain is EAGVTQFPSHSVIEKGQTVTLRCDPISGHDNLYWYRRVMGKEIKFLLHFVKESKQDESGMPNNRFLAERTGGTYSTLKVQPAELEDSGVYFCASSQELGWNTDTQYFGPGTRLTVL.

This clonotype has a handful of counts. The rearrangement links TRBV4-1 to TRBJ2-7; D is ambiguous. V was shortened by 0 bases and J by 3 bases, with 18 bases between the two germline ends. Germline values: CDR1 MGHRA, CDR2 YSYEKL. The CDR3 is made up of 17 amino acids. The CDR3: CASSQEWNPEIFYEQYF. In DNA form, the CDR3 reads TGCGCCAGCAGCCAAGAATGGAACCCAGAGATTTTCTACGAGCAGTACTTC.

This clonotype occurred a few times. The rearrangement links TRBV3-1 to TRBJ2-5, with TRBD1 matching over 9 bases. V trimming: 2 bases; J trimming: 3 bases; junction bases outside the gene matches: 7. CDR3 length: 16 residues. Germline V gene sequence: CDR1 LGHDT, CDR2 YNNKEL (reference sequence). CDR3 DNA sequence: TGTGCCAGCAGCCAAAGGGACAGGGTGCGGGAAGAGACCCAGTACTTC. It translates to CASSQRDRVREETQYF.

The V and J genes are TRBV5-1 and TRBJ2-6; 9 bases agree with TRBD1. Germline loops: CDR1 SGHRS, CDR2 YFSETQ. The trim removed 0 bases at V and 4 bases at J, leaving 11 bases unmatched. The CDR3 is 19 amino acids. The CDR3 DNA reads TGCGCCAGCAGCTTGGCCGTACAGGGGGCCGCGGGGGGGGCCAACGTCCTGACTTTC. Translating it yields CASSLAVQGAAGGANVLTF.

This clonotype was found a few times. The gene calls are TRBV7-2 and TRBJ2-1, with D unresolved. CDR3 length: 14 residues. V lost 1 base and J lost 5, with 9 bases in between. Germline CDR1 is SGHTA and CDR2 is FQGNSA. The CDR3 protein is CASSLVVTNNEQFF. The DNA of the CDR3 is TGTGCCAGCAGCTTAGTGGTGACAAACAATGAGCAGTTCTTC.

V and J are TRBV7-2 and TRBJ2-4; 7 bases are shared with TRBD1. V was pared by 5 bases and J by 6 bases, with 10 bases of the junction left unmatched. The germline V gene encodes CDR1 SGHTA and CDR2 FQGNSA. The CDR3 contains 15 residues. The chain's CDR3 is CASSVNPGQRNIQYF. In DNA, the CDR3 is TGTGCCAGCAGCGTCAACCCGGGACAGAGAAACATTCAGTACTTC.

The chain is built from TRBV6-5 and TRBJ2-1; the match to TRBD2 covers 13 bases. V lost 8 bases to trimming and J lost 10 bases; unmatched junction nucleotides: 11. CDR1 is MNHEY, CDR2 SVGAGI, per germline. CDR3 length: 15 residues. CDR3 sequence: CASGRRLAGGGEQFF. The CDR3 nucleotides are TGTGCCAGCGGCCGCCGACTAGCGGGAGGCGGGGAGCAGTTCTTC.

This sequence joins TRBV7-2 and TRBJ2-1; D gene uncertain. V was clipped by 4 bases and J by 0 bases, with 13 bases between them. Looked up from germline, CDR1 is SGHTA and CDR2 is FQGNSA. CDR3 size: 16 residues. This CDR3 is CASSSQGRSSYNEQFF. The CDR3 DNA reads TGTGCCAGCAGCTCCCAAGGAAGGAGCTCCTACAATGAGCAGTTCTTC.

With respect to this clonotype: This could be a read error, since a much larger clone is one nucleotide away. This chain links TRBV12-3 or TRBV12-4 with TRBJ2-3, with 11 bases fitting TRBD2. The trim removed 6 bases at V and 10 bases at J, leaving 12 bases unmatched. The CDR3 contains 15 residues. Here the CDR3 reads CASSRGTSGADAQYF. Here the CDR3 DNA reads TGTGCCAGCAGCCGAGGGACTAGCGGTGCTGATGCGCAGTATTTT.

The chain uses TRBV7-9 and TRBJ2-3; 8 bases agree with TRBD2. The V segment lost 5 bases and the J segment 5 bases; nucleotides outside the gene matches: 9. This CDR3 comprises 15 residues. CDR1 is SEHNR, CDR2 FQNEAQ, per germline (reference sequence). The CDR3 DNA reads TGTGCCAGCAGCCAAAGCGGGGGTCTCATAGATACGCAGTATTTT. This encodes CASSQSGGLIDTQYF.

Worth noting for this clonotype: A read error may produce the germline difference seen at one junction end. V gene TRBV5-1 combines with J gene TRBJ2-1; D perhaps matches TRBD2 (7 bases). This CDR3 has 15 amino acids. CDR1 is SGHRS and CDR2 is YFSETQ in the germline V gene. The chain's CDR3 is CTSRLAGEGGNEQFF. The CDR3 DNA sequence: TGCACCAGCAGACTGGCGGGAGAAGGGGGCAATGAGCAGTTCTTC.

This clonotype was observed a handful of times. The rearrangement joins TRBV5-1 to TRBJ1-2, with 12 bases that match TRBD1. Germline assignment: CDR1 SGHRS and CDR2 YFSETQ. The CDR3 covers 16 residues. The V segment lost 0 bases and the J segment 3 bases; nucleotides outside the gene matches: 3. CDR3 bases: TGCGCCAGCAGCTTGGACGGGACAGGGGGCGACTATGGCTACACCTTC. This gives the protein CASSLDGTGGDYGYTF. Using reference TRBV5-1 and TRBJ1-2 for the parts outside the CDR3, the full variable domain is KAGVTQTPRYLIKTRGQQVTLSCSPISGHRSVSWYQQTPGQGLQFLFEYFSETQRNKGNFPGRFSGRQFSNSRSEMNVSTLELGDSALYLCASSLDGTGGDYGYTFGSGTRLTVV.

Regarding this clonotype: The junction differs from germline at one of its ends, possibly a read error. J is TRBJ2-1 and V is TRBV7-7; TRBD2 aligns across 9 bases. The CDR3 runs 15 residues. Germline V gene sequence: CDR1 SSHAT, CDR2 FNYEAQ (reference sequence). CDR3 loop: CASSLAPREGNEQFF. As DNA, the CDR3 is TGTGCTAGCAGCTTAGCGCCGCGGGAGGGCAATGAGCAGTTCTTC.

J is TRBJ1-1 and V is TRBV4-1; D is unclear. CDR1 is MGHRA, CDR2 YSYEKL, per germline. The CDR3 length is 17 residues. The germline V and J ends were trimmed by 4 bases and 1 base, with 19 bases remaining between them. The CDR3 loop reads CASSPNRQNPENTEAFF. In DNA, the CDR3 is TGCGCCAGCAGCCCCAATCGGCAAAATCCCGAGAACACTGAAGCTTTCTTT.

This clonotype was found a few times. The chain combines TRBV2 with TRBJ2-5, with D perhaps matching TRBD1 or TRBD2 (5 bases each). The V and J ends lost 7 bases and 5 bases respectively, with 11 bases between them. The CDR3 consists of 12 residues. CDR1 is SNHLY and CDR2 is FYNNEI in the germline V gene. CDR3: CASIQWGETQYF. For the CDR3, the DNA is TGTGCCAGCATCCAGTGGGGGGAGACCCAGTACTTC.

The chain is built from TRBV12-3 or TRBV12-4 and TRBJ2-1, with 9 bases lining up with TRBD2. J gave up 5 bases and V 10 bases, and 9 bases lay outside the gene matches. This CDR3 contains 14 residues. The DNA of the CDR3 is TGTGCCATTAGGGCCAGCGGGGGGCACAATGAGCAGTTCTTC. Protein: CAIRASGGHNEQFF.

CDR3 DNA sequence: TGTGCCAGCAGTTACTTGGTCCAAGGGGTGGAGCAGTTCTTC. Translation: CASSYLVQGVEQFF. V is TRBV6-6 and J is TRBJ2-1; D is perhaps TRBD1 (5 bases). This CDR3 is 14 amino acids long. The germline CDR1 and CDR2 sequences are MNHNY and SVGAGI (reference sequence). Deletions cut 1 base from V and 10 bases from J, with 14 bases between.

V gene TRBV10-3 combines with J gene TRBJ1-6, with no clear D. The CDR3 is 14 residues long. V lost 5 bases, J lost 10 bases, and 15 bases lay in between. Germline V CDR1 and CDR2: ENHRY, SYGVKD. DNA of the CDR3: TGTGCCATCAGTCGGCTGGCAGGCCGGTCACCCCTCCACTTT. This sequence encodes CAISRLAGRSPLHF.

This clonotype was counted only a few times. This chain connects TRBV12-3 or TRBV12-4 to TRBJ2-5, with 9 bases fitting TRBD2. After removal of 6 bases from V and 4 bases from J, the junction contained 6 bases not matched to a gene. CDR3 length equals 14 residues. The CDR3 nucleotides are TGTGCCAGCAGCCGACAACTAGCGGGAGAGACCCAGTACTTC. Translation gives CASSRQLAGETQYF.

This clonotype was counted between two and nine times. The rearrangement uses TRBV6-5 and TRBJ2-1, with 9 nucleotides matching TRBD1. Germline CDR1 is MNHEY and CDR2 is SVGAGI. The CDR3 is 15 amino acids. V lost 5 bases, J lost 15 bases, and 17 bases stayed unmatched. The CDR3 protein is CASSRTGGASVGLFF. The CDR3 DNA reads as TGTGCCAGCAGTCGCACAGGGGGCGCGTCGGTAGGACTGTTCTTC.

The sample holds many counts of this clonotype. This chain joins TRBV10-3 and TRBJ2-1; tentative D call: TRBD2 (5 bases). From germline, CDR1 is ENHRY and CDR2 SYGVKD. Deletions cut 1 base from V and 8 bases from J, with 15 bases between. The CDR3 loop spans 15 amino acids. CDR3 sequence: CAISEFMGATHEQFF. The CDR3 DNA reads TGTGCCATCAGTGAGTTTATGGGAGCCACCCATGAGCAGTTCTTC.

The rearrangement joins TRBV18 to TRBJ2-1; D is unresolved. The J call may be in error: the DNA end matches TRBJ2-7 better. This CDR3 contains 14 residues. CDR1 and CDR2 (germline): KGHSH, LQKENI. CDR3 sequence: CASSPRQPDNEQYF. The CDR3 bases are TGTGCCAGCTCACCACGGCAACCCGACAATGAGCAGTACTTC.

This clonotype has a count of ten or more. The chain employs TRBV5-6 and TRBJ2-7; D uncertain. Germline V lookup: CDR1 SGHDT, CDR2 YYEEEE. Trimming removed 0 bases from V and 3 bases from J, with 7 bases in between. This CDR3 has 13 amino acids. The CDR3 bases are TGTGCCAGCAGCTTGGTCAATCTCTACGAGCAGTACTTC. This sequence encodes CASSLVNLYEQYF.

V is TRBV4-3 and J is TRBJ2-7; TRBD1 might be the D (6 bases). V was pared by 0 bases and J by 2 bases, with 11 bases between. Germline assignment: CDR1 LGHNA and CDR2 YSLEER. The CDR3 has 15 residues. CDR3 amino acids: CASSQESRGTYEQYF. In DNA, the CDR3 is TGCGCCAGCAGCCAAGAGTCTAGGGGGACCTACGAGCAGTACTTC.

This clonotype was found a few times. DNA of the CDR3: TGCGCCAGCAGCTTGGAAGGACAGACGGGTTTACAAGAGACCCAGTACTTC. Translated: CASSLEGQTGLQETQYF. V and J are TRBV5-1 and TRBJ2-5, with D possibly matching TRBD1 (6 bases). Germline CDR1 reads SGHRS; CDR2 reads YFSETQ. The CDR3 sequence is 17 residues long. The germline V and J ends were trimmed by 0 bases and 2 bases, with 17 bases remaining between them.

V and J are TRBV29-1 and TRBJ2-5; TRBD1 is a possible D gene (6 bases). The closer fit of TRBJ2-7 to the DNA end suggests the J call may be wrong. Per the germline V gene, CDR1 is SQVTM and CDR2 is ANQGSEA. This CDR3 spans 11 amino acids. This CDR3 reads CSVGTNYEQYF. The CDR3, as DNA: TGCAGCGTCGGGACAAACTACGAGCAGTACTTC.